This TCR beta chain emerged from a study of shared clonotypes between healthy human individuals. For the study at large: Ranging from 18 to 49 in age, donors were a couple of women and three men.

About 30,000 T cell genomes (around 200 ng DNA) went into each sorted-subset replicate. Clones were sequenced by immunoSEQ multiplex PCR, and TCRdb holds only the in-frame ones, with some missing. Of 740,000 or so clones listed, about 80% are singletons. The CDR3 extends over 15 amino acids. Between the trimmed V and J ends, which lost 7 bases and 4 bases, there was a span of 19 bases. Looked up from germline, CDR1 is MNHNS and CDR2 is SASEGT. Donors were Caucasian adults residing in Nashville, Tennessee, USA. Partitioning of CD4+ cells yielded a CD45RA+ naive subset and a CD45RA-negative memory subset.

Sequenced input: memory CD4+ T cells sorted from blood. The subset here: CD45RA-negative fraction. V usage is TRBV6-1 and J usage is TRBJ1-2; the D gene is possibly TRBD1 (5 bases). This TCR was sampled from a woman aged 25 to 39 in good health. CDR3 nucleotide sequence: TGTGCCAGCAATATTGCTCAGGGTCTGGGCTATGGCTACACCTTC. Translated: CASNIAQGLGYGYTF.